This T cell receptor (beta chain) was sequenced during a study of blood T cell repertoires in COVID-19 (dated by TCRdb to the early 2020s). Regarding the research as a whole: The collaborator samples originated in the United States, Italy and Spain and spanned the acute and convalescent phases of COVID-19. A de-identified subject ID, COVID-19 status, age in years and sex were almost always included in the sample metadata. The repertoires were released in a freely available public database meant as a resource for research on the immune response to SARS-CoV-2. Deeply sampled blood TCRbeta repertoires from subjects exposed to, actively infected with, or recovered from COVID-19 were included in the dataset. Samples came from the ongoing ImmuneRACE study (first 160 participants) plus 1,254 subjects from 6 global collaborators. Where HLA class I and class II types were available, the types were taken from metadata supplied by the sample provider, not from assay-based typing. The material from the prospective study consisted of cDNA or gDNA derived from T cells, B-cell-depleted T cells, or PBMCs. Paper-wide results and their limitations: The amount of clinical and demographic metadata varied by source and participant and was provided uncurated.

There are 15 amino acids in the CDR3, from cysteine to phenylalanine inclusive. Just CDR3 DNA is preserved here, 45 bases in frame from base 1. V is pruned by 3 bases and J by 2 bases, leaving 7 bases of the junction without a gene match. From a lookup of the germline V gene, CDR1 and CDR2 are SGHRS and YFSETQ. Participants in the prospective study were aged 18 to 89 years, lived in over 20 United States geographic areas, and enrolled through a virtual design. In the prospective study, participants were assigned to cohorts based on the clinical history participants reported in a screening survey and a study questionnaire. ImmuneRACE Cohort 3 recovered participants were defined by two consecutive negative NP/OP PCR tests, healthcare professional clearance, or symptom resolution. Each participant in the prospective study had whole blood, serum and a nasopharyngeal or oropharyngeal swab collected by mobile phlebotomists. Additional blood draws and questionnaires over a 2-month period could optionally be provided by prospective study participants. Before DNA extraction, blood samples from the prospective study were shipped at room temperature or frozen.

TCRbeta CDR3 regions were amplified from genomic DNA by means of the immunoSEQ Assay, a bias-controlled multiplex PCR. The paper's data handling went like this. The number of nucleated cells in each sample was estimated from the amplification of reference gene primers within the assay. To quantify the absolute abundance of each unique TCRbeta CDR3 rearrangement, sequence reads were collapsed and filtered. Productive Simpson clonality was computed per sample as the square root of Simpson's diversity index over productive rearrangements. As stored in TCRdb, this immuneACCESS dataset retains in-frame rearrangements with V and J assigned. A fraction of the clones does not appear; measured against another copy, unresolved V genes explain less than half of the discrepancy, and the remainder lacks a known reason. V and J calls plus clone size are reproduced from that table; the DNA served to infer D and trimming. The sample data list under 200,000 clones, and roughly 87% of these were observed just once. 7% to 7.5% of the sample goes to the ten largest clones.

A note on this clone: Its antigen is currently not known. Within one base of it there is no much larger clone, and no base qualities were kept.

The sequence was collected from a woman between 45 and 60 years old who had recovered from COVID-19. In this chain, TRBV5-1 is recombined with TRBJ2-5, with 7 central nucleotides matching TRBD2. Sequenced sample: PBMCs or T cells enriched from blood (not recorded which). The CDR3 region has the sequence CASSWASGNQETQYF. The nucleotide sequence reads as follows: TGCGCCAGCAGCTGGGCTAGCGGCAATCAAGAGACCCAGTACTTC.